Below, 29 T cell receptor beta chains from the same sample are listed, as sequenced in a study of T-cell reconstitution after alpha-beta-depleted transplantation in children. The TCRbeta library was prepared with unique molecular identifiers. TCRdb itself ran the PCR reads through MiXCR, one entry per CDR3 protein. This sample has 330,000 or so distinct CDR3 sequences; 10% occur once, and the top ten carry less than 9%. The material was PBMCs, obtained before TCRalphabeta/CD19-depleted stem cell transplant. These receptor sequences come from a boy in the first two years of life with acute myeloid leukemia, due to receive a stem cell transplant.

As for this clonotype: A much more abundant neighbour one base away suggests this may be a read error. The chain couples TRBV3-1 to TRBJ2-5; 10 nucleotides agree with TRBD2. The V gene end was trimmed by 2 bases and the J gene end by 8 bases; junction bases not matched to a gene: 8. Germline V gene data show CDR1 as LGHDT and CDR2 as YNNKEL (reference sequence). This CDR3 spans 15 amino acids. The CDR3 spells CASSQLAGVRNTQYF. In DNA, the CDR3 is TGTGCCAGCAGCCAACTAGCGGGAGTTCGGAATACCCAGTACTTC.

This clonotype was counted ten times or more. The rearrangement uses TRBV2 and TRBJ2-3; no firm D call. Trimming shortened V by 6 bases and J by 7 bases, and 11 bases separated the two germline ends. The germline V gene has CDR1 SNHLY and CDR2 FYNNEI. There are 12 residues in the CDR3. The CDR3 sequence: CASRDDRNTQYF. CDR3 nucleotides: TGTGCCAGCAGGGACGACCGGAATACGCAGTATTTT.

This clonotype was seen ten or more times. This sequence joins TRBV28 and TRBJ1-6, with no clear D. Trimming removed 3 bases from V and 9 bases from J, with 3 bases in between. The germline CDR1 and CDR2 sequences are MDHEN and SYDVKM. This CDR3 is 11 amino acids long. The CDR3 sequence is CASSFGSPLHF. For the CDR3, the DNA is TGTGCCAGCAGTTTTGGTTCACCCCTCCACTTT. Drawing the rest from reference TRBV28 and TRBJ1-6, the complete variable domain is DVKVTQSSRYLVKRTGEKVFLECVQDMDHENMFWYRQDPGLGLRLIYFSYDVKMKEKGDIPEGYSVSREKKERFSLILESASTNQTSMYLCASSFGSPLHFGNGTRLTVT.

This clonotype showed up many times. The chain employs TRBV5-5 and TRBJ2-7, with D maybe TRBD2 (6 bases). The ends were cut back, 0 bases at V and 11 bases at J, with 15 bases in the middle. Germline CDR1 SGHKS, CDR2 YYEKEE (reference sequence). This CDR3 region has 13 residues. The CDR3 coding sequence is TGTGCCAGCAGCTTGGATGGGGAGGAGATCGAGTACTTC. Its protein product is CASSLDGEEIEYF.

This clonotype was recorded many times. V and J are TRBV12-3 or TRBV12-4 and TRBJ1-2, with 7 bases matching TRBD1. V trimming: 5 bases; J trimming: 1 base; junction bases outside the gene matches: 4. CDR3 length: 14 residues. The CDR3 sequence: CASSAGQLNYGYTF. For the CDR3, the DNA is TGTGCCAGCAGTGCGGGACAGCTTAACTATGGCTACACCTTC.

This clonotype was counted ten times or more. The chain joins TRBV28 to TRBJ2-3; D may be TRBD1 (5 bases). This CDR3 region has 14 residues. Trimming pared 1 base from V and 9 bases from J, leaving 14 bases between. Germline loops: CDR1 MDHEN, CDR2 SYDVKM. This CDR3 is CASSLSTGSRTQYF. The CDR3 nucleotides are TGTGCCAGCAGTTTATCTACAGGCTCTCGAACGCAGTATTTT.

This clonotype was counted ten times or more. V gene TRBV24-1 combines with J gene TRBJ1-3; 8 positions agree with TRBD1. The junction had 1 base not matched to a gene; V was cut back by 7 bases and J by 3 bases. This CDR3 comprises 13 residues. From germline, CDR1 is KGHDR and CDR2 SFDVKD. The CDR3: CATSDRGGNTIYF. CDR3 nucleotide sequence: TGTGCCACCAGCGACAGGGGTGGAAACACCATATATTTT.

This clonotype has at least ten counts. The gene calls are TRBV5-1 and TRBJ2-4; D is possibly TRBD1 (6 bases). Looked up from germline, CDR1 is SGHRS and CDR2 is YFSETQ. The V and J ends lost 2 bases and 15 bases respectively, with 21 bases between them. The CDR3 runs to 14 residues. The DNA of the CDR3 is TGCGCCAGCAGCTTCGGACTGGGGGAAGGGGGTCCGTACTTC. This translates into CASSFGLGEGGPYF.

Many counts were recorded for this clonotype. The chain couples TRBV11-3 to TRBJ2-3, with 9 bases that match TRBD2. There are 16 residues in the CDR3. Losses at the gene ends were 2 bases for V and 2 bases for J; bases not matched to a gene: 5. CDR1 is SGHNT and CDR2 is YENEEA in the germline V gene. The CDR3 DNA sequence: TGTGCCAGCAGCTTAAGGCTAGCGGGGTTCACAGATACGCAGTATTTT. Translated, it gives CASSLRLAGFTDTQYF. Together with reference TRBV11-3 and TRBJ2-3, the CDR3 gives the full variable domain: EAGVVQSPRYKIIEKKQPVAFWCNPISGHNTLYWYLQNLGQGPELLIRYENEEAVDDSQLPKDRFSAERLKGVDSTLKIQPAELGDSAVYLCASSLRLAGFTDTQYFGPGTRLTVL.

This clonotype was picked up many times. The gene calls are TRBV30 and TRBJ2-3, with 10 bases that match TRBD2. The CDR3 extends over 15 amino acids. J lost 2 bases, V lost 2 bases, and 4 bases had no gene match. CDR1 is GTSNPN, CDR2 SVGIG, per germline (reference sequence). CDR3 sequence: CAWSPTSGVTDTQYF. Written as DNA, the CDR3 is TGTGCCTGGAGTCCCACTAGCGGGGTCACAGATACGCAGTATTTT.

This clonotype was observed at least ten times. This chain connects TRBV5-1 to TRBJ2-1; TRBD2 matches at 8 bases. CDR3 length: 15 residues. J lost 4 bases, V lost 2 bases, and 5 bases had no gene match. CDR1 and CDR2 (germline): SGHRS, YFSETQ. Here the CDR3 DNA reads TGCGCCAGCAGCTTTGACGGGACTAGATACAATGAGCAGTTCTTC. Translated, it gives CASSFDGTRYNEQFF. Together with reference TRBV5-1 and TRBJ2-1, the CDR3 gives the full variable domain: KAGVTQTPRYLIKTRGQQVTLSCSPISGHRSVSWYQQTPGQGLQFLFEYFSETQRNKGNFPGRFSGRQFSNSRSEMNVSTLELGDSALYLCASSFDGTRYNEQFFGPGTRLTVL.

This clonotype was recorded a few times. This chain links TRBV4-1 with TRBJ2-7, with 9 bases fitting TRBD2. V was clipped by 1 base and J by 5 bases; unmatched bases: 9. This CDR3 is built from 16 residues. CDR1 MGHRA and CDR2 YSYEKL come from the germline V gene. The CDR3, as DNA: TGCGCCAGCAGCCAAGGGAATGCGGGGGGGTTCGACGAGCAGTACTTC. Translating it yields CASSQGNAGGFDEQYF.

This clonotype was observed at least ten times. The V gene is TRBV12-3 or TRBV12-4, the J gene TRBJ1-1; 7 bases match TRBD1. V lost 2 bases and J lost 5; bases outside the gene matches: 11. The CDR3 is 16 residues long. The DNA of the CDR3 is TGTGCCAGCAGTTTAAGTACCGGGACAGCCGCAACTGAAGCTTTCTTT. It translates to CASSLSTGTAATEAFF.

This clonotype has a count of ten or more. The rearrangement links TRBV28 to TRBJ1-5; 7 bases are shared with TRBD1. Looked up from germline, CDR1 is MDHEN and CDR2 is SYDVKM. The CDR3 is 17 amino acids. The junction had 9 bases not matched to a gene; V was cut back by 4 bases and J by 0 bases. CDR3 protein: CASSSPGQLYSNQPQHF. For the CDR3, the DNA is TGTGCCAGCAGTTCGCCGGGACAGCTATATAGCAATCAGCCCCAGCATTTT.

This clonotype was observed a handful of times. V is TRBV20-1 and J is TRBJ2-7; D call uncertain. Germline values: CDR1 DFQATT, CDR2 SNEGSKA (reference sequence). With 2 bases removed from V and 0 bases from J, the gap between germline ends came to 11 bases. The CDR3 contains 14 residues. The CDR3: CSARPALSSYEQYF. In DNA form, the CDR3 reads TGCAGTGCTAGACCAGCGTTGAGCTCCTACGAGCAGTACTTC.

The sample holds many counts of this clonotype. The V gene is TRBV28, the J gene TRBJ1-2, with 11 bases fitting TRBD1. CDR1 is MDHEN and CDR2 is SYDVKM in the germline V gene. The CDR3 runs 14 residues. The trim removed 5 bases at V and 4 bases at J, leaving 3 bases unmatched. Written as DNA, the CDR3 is TGTGCCAGCAGTCCCGGGACAGGGGGCTATGGCTACACCTTC. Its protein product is CASSPGTGGYGYTF.

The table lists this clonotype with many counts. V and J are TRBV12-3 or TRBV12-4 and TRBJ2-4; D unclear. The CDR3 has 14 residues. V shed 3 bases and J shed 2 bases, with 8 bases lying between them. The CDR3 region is CASSLRGSKNIQYF. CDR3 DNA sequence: TGTGCCAGCAGTTTGAGAGGTTCCAAAAACATTCAGTACTTC.

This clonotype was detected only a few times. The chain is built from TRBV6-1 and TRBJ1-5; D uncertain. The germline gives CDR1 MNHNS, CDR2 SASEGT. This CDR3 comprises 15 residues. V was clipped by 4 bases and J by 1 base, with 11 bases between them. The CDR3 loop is CASSGLVGSNQPQHF. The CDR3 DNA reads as TGTGCCAGCAGTGGTCTGGTTGGGAGCAATCAGCCCCAGCATTTT.

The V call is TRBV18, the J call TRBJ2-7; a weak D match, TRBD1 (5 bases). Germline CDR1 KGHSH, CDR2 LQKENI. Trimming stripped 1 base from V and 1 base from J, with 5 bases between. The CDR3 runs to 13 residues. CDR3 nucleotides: TGTGCCAGCTCACCACGACAGTCCTACGAGCAGTACTTC. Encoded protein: CASSPRQSYEQYF.

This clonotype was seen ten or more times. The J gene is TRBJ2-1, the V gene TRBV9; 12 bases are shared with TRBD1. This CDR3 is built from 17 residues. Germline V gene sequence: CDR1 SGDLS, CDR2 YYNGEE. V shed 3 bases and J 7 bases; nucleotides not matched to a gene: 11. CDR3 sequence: CASSAFPPGQGANEQFF. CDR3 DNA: TGTGCCAGCAGCGCCTTCCCCCCGGGACAGGGGGCGAATGAGCAGTTCTTC.

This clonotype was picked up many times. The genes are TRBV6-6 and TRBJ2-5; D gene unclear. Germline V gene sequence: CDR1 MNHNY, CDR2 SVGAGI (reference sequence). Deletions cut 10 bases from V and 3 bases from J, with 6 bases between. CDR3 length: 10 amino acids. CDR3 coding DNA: TGTGCCATCTCAGAAGAGACCCAGTACTTC. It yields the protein CAISEETQYF.

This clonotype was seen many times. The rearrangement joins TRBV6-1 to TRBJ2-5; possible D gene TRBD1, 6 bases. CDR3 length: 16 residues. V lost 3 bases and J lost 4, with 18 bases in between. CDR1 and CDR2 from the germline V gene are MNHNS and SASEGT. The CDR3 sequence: CASSDSPKGVRETQYF. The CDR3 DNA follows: TGTGCCAGCAGTGATAGCCCTAAGGGGGTAAGAGAGACCCAGTACTTC.

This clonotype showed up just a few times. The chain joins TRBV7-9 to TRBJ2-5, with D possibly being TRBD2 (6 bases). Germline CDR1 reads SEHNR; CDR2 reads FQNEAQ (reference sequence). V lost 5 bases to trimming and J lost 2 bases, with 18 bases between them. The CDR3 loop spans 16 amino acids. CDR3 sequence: CASSLPQIRGQETQYF. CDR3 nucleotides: TGTGCCAGCAGCCTTCCCCAGATCCGGGGGCAAGAGACCCAGTACTTC.

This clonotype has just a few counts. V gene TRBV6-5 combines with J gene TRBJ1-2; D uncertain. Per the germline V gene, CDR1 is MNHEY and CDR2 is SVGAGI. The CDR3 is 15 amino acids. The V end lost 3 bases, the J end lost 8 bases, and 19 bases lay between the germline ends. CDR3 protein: CASSYFLGSSGGYTF. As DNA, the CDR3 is TGTGCCAGCAGTTATTTTTTGGGGTCGAGTGGGGGCTACACCTTC.

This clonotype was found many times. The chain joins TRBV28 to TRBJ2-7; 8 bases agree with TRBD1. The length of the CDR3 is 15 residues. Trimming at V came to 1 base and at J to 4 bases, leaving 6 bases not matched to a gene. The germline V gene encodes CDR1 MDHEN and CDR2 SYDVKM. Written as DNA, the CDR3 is TGTGCCAGCAGTTTATTCAGGGGGCGCTGGTACGAGCAGTACTTC. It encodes CASSLFRGRWYEQYF.

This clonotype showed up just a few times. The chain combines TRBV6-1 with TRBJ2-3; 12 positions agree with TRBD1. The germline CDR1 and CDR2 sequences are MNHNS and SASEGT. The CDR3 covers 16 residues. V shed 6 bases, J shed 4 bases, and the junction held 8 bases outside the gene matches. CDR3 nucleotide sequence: TGTGCCAGCAGAAACGTGGGACAGGGGGCTTCAGATACGCAGTATTTT. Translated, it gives CASRNVGQGASDTQYF.

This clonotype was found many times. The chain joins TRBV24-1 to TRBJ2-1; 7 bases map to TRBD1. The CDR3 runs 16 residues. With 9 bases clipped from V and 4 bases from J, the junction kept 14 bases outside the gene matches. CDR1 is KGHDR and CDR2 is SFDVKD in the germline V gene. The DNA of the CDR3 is TGTGCCACCGCTTCTAAACCGGGACAGAAATACAATGAGCAGTTCTTC. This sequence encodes CATASKPGQKYNEQFF.

CDR3 region: CASKVGDRPSYEQYF. The CDR3 DNA sequence: TGTGCCAGCAAAGTCGGGGACAGGCCATCCTACGAGCAGTACTTC. The chain employs TRBV2 and TRBJ2-7, with TRBD1 identical over 8 bases. The CDR3 extends over 15 amino acids. J lost 1 base, V lost 7 bases, and 9 bases had no gene match. Germline lookup yields CDR1 SNHLY and CDR2 FYNNEI.

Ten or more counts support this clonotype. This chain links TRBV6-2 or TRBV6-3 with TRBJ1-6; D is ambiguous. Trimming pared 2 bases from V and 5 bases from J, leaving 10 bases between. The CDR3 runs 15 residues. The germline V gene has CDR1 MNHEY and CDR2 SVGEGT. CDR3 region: CASSYRTENNSPLHF. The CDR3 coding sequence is TGTGCCAGCAGTTACCGGACGGAGAATAATTCACCCCTCCACTTT.